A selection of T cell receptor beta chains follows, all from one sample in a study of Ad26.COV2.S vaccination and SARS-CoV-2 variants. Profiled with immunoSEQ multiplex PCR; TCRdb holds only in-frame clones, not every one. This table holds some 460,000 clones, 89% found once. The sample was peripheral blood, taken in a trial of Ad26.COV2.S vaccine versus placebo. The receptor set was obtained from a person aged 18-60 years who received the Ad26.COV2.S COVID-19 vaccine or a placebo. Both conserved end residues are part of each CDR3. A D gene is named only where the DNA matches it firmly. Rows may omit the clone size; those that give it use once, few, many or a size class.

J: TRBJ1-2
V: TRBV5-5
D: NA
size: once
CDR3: CASRESGHSNYGYTF
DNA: TGTGCCAGCAGAGAGTCCGGCCACTCTAACTATGGCTACACCTTC

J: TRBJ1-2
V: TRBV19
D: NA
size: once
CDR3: CASSTGALGYTF
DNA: TGTGCCAGTAGTACCGGAGCTTTGGGCTACACCTTC

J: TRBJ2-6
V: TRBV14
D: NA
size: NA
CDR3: CASSQDLGGNVLTF
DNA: TGTGCCAGCAGCCAAGATCTAGGGGGTAACGTCCTGACTTTC

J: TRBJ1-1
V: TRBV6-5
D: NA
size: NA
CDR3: CASIRGNTEAFF
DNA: TGTGCCAGCATACGGGGGAACACTGAAGCTTTCTTT

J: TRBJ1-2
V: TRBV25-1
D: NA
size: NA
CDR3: CASSEYTVSDGYTF
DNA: TGTGCCAGCAGTGAATATACAGTCTCCGATGGCTACACCTTC

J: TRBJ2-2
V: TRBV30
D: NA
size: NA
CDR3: CAWRQGADTGELFF
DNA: TGTGCCTGGAGACAGGGCGCGGACACCGGGGAGCTGTTTTTT

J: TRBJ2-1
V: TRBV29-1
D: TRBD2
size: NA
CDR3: CSVASGRGNEQFF
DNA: TGCAGCGTTGCTAGCGGGAGGGGCAATGAGCAGTTCTTC

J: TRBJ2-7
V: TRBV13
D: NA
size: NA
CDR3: CASASSYEQYF
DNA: TGTGCCAGCGCCTCCTCTTACGAGCAGTACTTC

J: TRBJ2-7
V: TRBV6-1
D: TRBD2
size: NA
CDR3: CASSDRGLATTYEQYF
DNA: TGTGCCAGCAGTGACCGTGGACTAGCCACGACCTACGAGCAGTACTTC

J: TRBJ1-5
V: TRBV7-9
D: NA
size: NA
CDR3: CASSPIGGPSNQPQHF
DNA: TGTGCCAGCAGCCCAATTGGGGGGCCAAGCAATCAGCCCCAGCATTTT

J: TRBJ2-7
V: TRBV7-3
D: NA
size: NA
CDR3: CASSVGPGSYEQYF
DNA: TGTGCCAGCAGCGTGGGCCCCGGCTCCTACGAGCAGTACTTC

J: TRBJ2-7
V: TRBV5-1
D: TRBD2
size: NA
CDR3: CASSLLAVSSYEQYF
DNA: TGCGCCAGCAGCTTACTAGCGGTGAGCTCCTACGAGCAGTACTTC

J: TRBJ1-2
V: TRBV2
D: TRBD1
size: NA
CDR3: CASSGQGDYGYTF
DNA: TGTGCCAGCAGCGGACAGGGCGACTATGGCTACACCTTC

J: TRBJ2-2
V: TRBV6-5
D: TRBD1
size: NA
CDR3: CASTRGTVNTGELFF
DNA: TGTGCCAGCACCAGAGGGACAGTGAACACCGGGGAGCTGTTTTTT

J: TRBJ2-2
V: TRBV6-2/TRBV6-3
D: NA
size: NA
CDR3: CASSYPKVAEGSGELFF
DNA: TGTGCCAGCAGTTACCCAAAGGTCGCGGAGGGGTCAGGGGAGCTGTTTTTT

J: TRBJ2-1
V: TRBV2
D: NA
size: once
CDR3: CASTQGNGNGNEQFF
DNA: TGTGCCAGCACCCAGGGGAACGGGAATGGCAATGAGCAGTTCTTC

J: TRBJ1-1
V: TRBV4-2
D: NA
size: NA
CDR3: CASSQDRREDTEAFF
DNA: TGTGCCAGCAGCCAAGACCGGCGGGAGGACACTGAAGCTTTCTTT

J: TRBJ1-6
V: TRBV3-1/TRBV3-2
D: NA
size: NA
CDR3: CASSRRQADSYNSPLHF
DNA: TGTGCCAGCAGCCGACGACAAGCGGACTCCTATAATTCACCCCTCCACTTT

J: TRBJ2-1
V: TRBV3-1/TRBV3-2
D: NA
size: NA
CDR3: CASSRMSVANNEQFF
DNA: TGTGCCAGCAGTCGAATGAGCGTAGCGAACAATGAGCAGTTCTTC

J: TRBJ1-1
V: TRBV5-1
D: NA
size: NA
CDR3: CASSLTGMNTEAFF
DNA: TGCGCCAGCAGCTTGACAGGGATGAACACTGAAGCTTTCTTT

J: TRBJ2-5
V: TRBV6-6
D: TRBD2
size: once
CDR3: CASSHISGGGAETQYF
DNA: TGTGCCAGCAGTCACATTTCGGGAGGGGGGGCGGAGACCCAGTACTTC

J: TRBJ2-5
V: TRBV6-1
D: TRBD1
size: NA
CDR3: CASSEQGATQYF
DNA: TGTGCCAGCAGTGAACAGGGGGCGACCCAGTACTTC

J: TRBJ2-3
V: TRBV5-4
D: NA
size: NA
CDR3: CASSLIADGTDTQYF
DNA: TGTGCCAGCAGCCTTATAGCGGACGGCACAGATACGCAGTATTTT

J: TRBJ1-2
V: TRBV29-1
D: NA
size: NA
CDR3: CSVTDSNYGYTF
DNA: TGCAGCGTGACGGACAGTAACTATGGCTACACCTTC

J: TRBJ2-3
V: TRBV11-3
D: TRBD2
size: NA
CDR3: CASSLDGQREGADTQYF
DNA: TGTGCCAGCAGCTTAGATGGGCAGCGGGAGGGAGCAGATACGCAGTATTTT

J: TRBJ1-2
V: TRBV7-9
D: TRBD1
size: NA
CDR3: CASSFSSGQGRRGYTF
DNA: TGTGCCAGCAGCTTTTCCTCCGGACAGGGGAGACGTGGCTACACCTTC